What follows are 10 T cell receptor beta chains derived from one specimen sequenced in a study of blood T cells in healthy people across ages (dated by TCRdb to about 2015). The method behind the library was 5' RACE. For sequencing, an Illumina HiSeq 2500 was employed. The second PCR ran for roughly 7 to 12 cycles and used a J-beta primer mix along with a sample-barcoded 5' primer. TCRdb's own reprocessing of the public reads used fastp at Q25 and MiXCR and kept productive beta chains. Merged by CDR3 protein, the rows form single entries marked with the most common genes and DNA. The sample data list hundreds of thousands of distinct CDR3 sequences, and roughly 64% of these were observed just once. The ten largest account for 22% of the sample. Sequencing was performed on blood. Source of these receptors: a man younger than 40 in good health.

This chain links TRBV10-2 with TRBJ2-7, with unresolved D. The V end was cut by 2 bases, the J end by 6 bases, with 11 bases between. CDR1 is WSHSY and CDR2 is SAAADI in the germline V gene. The CDR3 sequence is 13 residues long. The CDR3 spells CASSEGFLGEQYF. Written as DNA, the CDR3 is TGCGCCAGCAGTGAGGGGTTTCTAGGCGAGCAGTACTTC.

This clonotype was detected a few times. An end of the junction does not agree with germline; a read error may underlie this. The chain combines TRBV4-1 with TRBJ2-7, with 7 bases identical to TRBD2. The CDR3 totals 15 residues. Germline CDR1 MGHRA, CDR2 YSYEKL. In nucleotides, the CDR3 is TGTGCCAGCAGTCCGGGGGGAGCGGGATCCTACGAGCAGTACTTC. Its translation is CASSPGGAGSYEQYF.

This clonotype was counted a few times. The chain combines TRBV25-1 with TRBJ2-5; the match to TRBD1 covers 8 bases. The germline V gene has CDR1 MGHDK and CDR2 SYGVNS. The CDR3 runs 14 residues. The V segment lost 6 bases and the J segment 1 base; nucleotides outside the gene matches: 4. CDR3 loop: CASRGQDFQETQYF. Written as DNA, the CDR3 is TGTGCCAGCAGGGGACAGGATTTCCAAGAGACCCAGTACTTC. The full variable domain, with the rest looked up from reference TRBV25-1 and TRBJ2-5, is EADIYQTPRYLVIGTGKKITLECSQTMGHDKMYWYQQDPGMELHLIHYSYGVNSTEKGDLSSESTVSRIRTEHFPLTLESARPSHTSQYLCASRGQDFQETQYFGPGTRLLVL.

Ten or more counts support this clonotype. The chain combines TRBV4-2 with TRBJ2-3; D gene ambiguous. Trimming pared 4 bases from V and 2 bases from J, leaving 10 bases between. The CDR3 is 14 amino acids. CDR1 is LGHNA, CDR2 YNFKEQ, per germline. CDR3: CASSPTDYTDTQYF. For the CDR3, the DNA is TGTGCCAGCAGCCCGACTGATTACACAGATACGCAGTATTTT.

This rearrangement joins TRBV6-2 or TRBV6-3 to TRBJ2-1; 16 bases agree with TRBD2. After removal of 6 bases from V and 10 bases from J, the junction contained 15 bases not matched to a gene. Germline V gene sequence: CDR1 MNHEY, CDR2 SVGEGT. The CDR3 is made up of 18 amino acids. The CDR3 DNA reads as TGTGCCAGCAGCCGTACTACCGGGACTAGCGGGAGGGGTGACGAGCAGTTCTTC. Its protein is CASSRTTGTSGRGDEQFF.

Worth noting for this clonotype: Possible read error: a much larger clone is one base away. The chain employs TRBV29-1 and TRBJ2-1, with TRBD1 identical over 11 bases. V shed 2 bases, J shed 5 bases, and the junction held 11 bases outside the gene matches. The CDR3 contains 17 residues. Per germline, CDR1 SQVTM and CDR2 ANQGSEA. The CDR3 spells CSVELGQGARSHNEQFF. The CDR3 nucleotides are TGCAGCGTTGAACTCGGACAGGGGGCGCGGTCCCACAATGAGCAGTTCTTC.

This clonotype was seen a single time. The chain recombines TRBV29-1 with TRBJ2-3; D is undetermined. CDR1 and CDR2 (germline): SQVTM, ANQGSEA. V shed 3 bases and J shed 6 bases, with 10 bases lying between them. The CDR3 spans 12 residues. The CDR3 protein is CSVDVWSDTQYF. The CDR3 nucleotides are TGCAGCGTTGACGTTTGGTCGGATACGCAGTATTTT.

This rearrangement joins TRBV15 to TRBJ2-7; weak D call: TRBD2 (5 bases). V gave up 1 base and J gave up 3 bases, with 7 bases separating them. This CDR3 comprises 13 residues. The germline gives CDR1 LNHNV, CDR2 YYDKDF (reference sequence). The CDR3 protein is CATSRGEFYEQYF. CDR3 sequence (DNA): TGTGCCACCAGCAGAGGGGAGTTCTACGAGCAGTACTTC.

V usage is TRBV11-2 and J usage is TRBJ2-1; 14 bases match TRBD2. The DNA matches TRBJ2-7 better at its end, which makes the J call doubtful. This CDR3 region has 17 residues. Germline V lookup: CDR1 SGHAT, CDR2 FQNNGV. DNA for the CDR3: TGTGCCAGCAGCTTAGTACGGGGACTAGCGGGAGTGAATGAGCAGTACTTC. It translates to CASSLVRGLAGVNEQYF.

The genes are TRBV20-1 and TRBJ2-5; 10 nucleotides line up with TRBD2. Germline CDR1 reads DFQATT; CDR2 reads SNEGSKA (reference sequence). V dropped 1 base and J dropped 2; count of bases not matched to a gene: 7. The CDR3 is 16 residues long. In DNA form, the CDR3 reads TGCAGTGCTAGAGTGGCTAGCGGGGGCCCACAAGAGACCCAGTACTTC. Protein: CSARVASGGPQETQYF.